The source of this T cell receptor (beta chain) is a study of blood T cell repertoires in COVID-19. Germline CDR1 reads SNHLY; CDR2 reads FYNNEI. Between the trimmed V and J ends, which lost 6 bases and 2 bases, there was a span of 14 bases. CDR3 length equals 14 residues. Produced via immunoSEQ multiplex PCR; TCRdb's table is partial and in-frame only. The profile shows about 180,000 clones, under 85% of them singletons. The TCR comes from a woman aged 70-85 years with COVID-19, enrolled during active disease. The rearrangement links TRBV2 to TRBJ2-7, with D maybe TRBD2 (5 bases). Source material: peripheral blood. CDR3 sequence (DNA): TGTGCCAGCAGGGGTAATAGCGAGGCCTACGAGCAGTACTTC. It encodes CASRGNSEAYEQYF. Together with reference TRBV2 and TRBJ2-7, the CDR3 gives the full variable domain: EPEVTQTPSHQVTQMGQEVILRCVPISNHLYFYWYRQILGQKVEFLVSFYNNEISEKSEIFDDQFSVERPDGSNFTLKIRSTKLEDSAMYFCASRGNSEAYEQYFGPGTRLTVT.